Listed here is a single T cell receptor beta chain. Its antigen remains unidentified. This sample is drawn from a study of T cell repertoires in cytomegalovirus infection. V was clipped by 0 bases and J by 4 bases; unmatched bases: 9. Per germline, CDR1 SGHAT and CDR2 FQNNGV. The CDR3 loop spans 17 amino acids. Study-wide results and caveats: HLA-C-restricted, CMV-specific TCR beta clonotypes were dominant ex vivo. Public TCR beta family frequency separated CMV-and-HLA carriers, including in an independent cohort.

TCRdb processed the reads anew with MiXCR; each CDR3 protein has one entry. The data contain just under 550,000 distinct CDR3 sequences, 26% of them singletons. Sequenced sample: PBMCs. The sequence was obtained from a human donor in good health (CMV status not recorded). Some clones in this sample may be carry-over from other donors' samples. The chain uses TRBV11-2 and TRBJ2-5, with TRBD1 matching over 9 bases. The CDR3 region is CASSLDAHLTGGETQYF. The CDR3 nucleotides are TGTGCCAGCAGCTTAGACGCCCACTTGACAGGGGGAGAGACCCAGTACTTC.